The present entry profiles one T cell receptor (beta chain) with its context. This clone was seen many times. No cognate antigen has been identified for it. No base quality information exists; no much larger clone differs at one position. No patient had received any treatment before thyroid surgery. Patient clinical samples collected from about 2012 to 2018 were retrospectively analysed using T-cell receptor beta sequencing. These data belong to a study of metastatic and nonmetastatic thyroid tumors (dated by TCRdb to the early 2020s). A note on the overall study: Repertoires from peripheral blood and from tumor or nodule tissue samples of malignant and benign thyroid patients were compared. Study-level results and caveats: In both blood and tumor samples, malignant tumors were reported to have significantly higher TCR beta diversity than benign nodules.

Library method: PCR. Sequencing was performed on an Illumina HiSeq 4000. The TCR beta-chain CDR3 region of each patient was profiled by high-throughput sequencing. Per the original workflow: Drawing on CDR3 differences between clinicopathological groups, the researchers built a classifier meant to tell apart patients with distant-metastatic papillary thyroid cancer. The Shannon index was used to assess repertoire diversity, and the Morisita-Horn index was used to assess tumor-blood repertoire similarity. TCRdb redid the processing of the public reads, applying fastp at Q25 and MiXCR, and retained in-frame beta chains. TCRdb's processing, not the authors' own work, is the source of the V and J calls. The table for this sample lists roughly 83,000 clones; 15% of them were counted only once. The ten largest clones represent roughly 3.9% of the sample. V is cut by 6 bases and J by 9 bases, and the space between the germline ends is 24 bases. From a lookup of the germline V gene, CDR1 and CDR2 are MNHNS and SASEGT. Reading from cysteine to phenylalanine, the CDR3 counts 17 amino acids. This entry keeps only the CDR3 DNA: 51 bases, framed from base 1.

The sequenced material came from blood. The chain couples TRBV6-1 to TRBJ1-6; a tentative D match to TRBD1 spans 6 bases. The receptor was derived from a female donor with papillary thyroid cancer or a benign thyroid nodule (not recorded which). Some clones in this sample may be carry-over from other donors' samples. The CDR3 here reads CASSVVGAGAQSSPLHF. The sequenced DNA: TGTGCCAGCAGCGTCGTAGGGGCGGGGGCGCAATCTTCACCCCTCCACTTT.